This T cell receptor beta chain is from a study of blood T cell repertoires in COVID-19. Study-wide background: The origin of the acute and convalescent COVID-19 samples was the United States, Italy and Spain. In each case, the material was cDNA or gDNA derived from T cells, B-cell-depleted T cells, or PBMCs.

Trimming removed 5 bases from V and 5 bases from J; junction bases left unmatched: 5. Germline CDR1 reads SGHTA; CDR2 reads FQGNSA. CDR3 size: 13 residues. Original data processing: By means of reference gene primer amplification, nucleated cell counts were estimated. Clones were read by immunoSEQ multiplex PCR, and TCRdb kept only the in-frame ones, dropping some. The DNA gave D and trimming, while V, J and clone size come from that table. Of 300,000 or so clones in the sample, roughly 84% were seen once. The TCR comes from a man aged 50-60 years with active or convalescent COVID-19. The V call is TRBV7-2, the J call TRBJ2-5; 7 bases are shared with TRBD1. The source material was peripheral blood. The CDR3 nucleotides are TGTGCCAGCAGCAAGGGGGCCCCCGAGACCCAGTACTTC. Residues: CASSKGAPETQYF.